Listed below are T cell receptor beta chains from one sample, sequenced in a study of blood T cell repertoires in COVID-19. Some clones are missing from TCRdb's copy, which holds only in-frame ones; the method was immunoSEQ multiplex PCR. The table has 250,000 to 300,000 clones, 88% seen once. Specimen: peripheral blood. The receptors were sampled from a woman in her thirties with COVID-19, enrolled during active disease. CDR3s include the opening cysteine and the closing phenylalanine or tryptophan. Each record gives: clone size, V gene, J gene, D gene, CDR3 length, CDR3 DNA, CDR3 protein. D genes are given only for firm matches. Size is omitted from some rows. Given values are once, few, many or a class for expanded clones.

few,TRBV19,TRBJ1-1,.,14,TGTGCCAGTAGTATAGTAAGGGGTGGAACTGAAGCTTTCTTT,CASSIVRGGTEAFF
.,TRBV4-3,TRBJ2-1,.,13,TGCGCCAGCAGCCAAGAGCACGGGAGTTCGCTGTTCTTC,CASSQEHGSSLFF
.,TRBV18,TRBJ2-7,.,14,TGTGCCAGCTCACCTTCCAGAGGGAACTACGAGCAGTACTTC,CASSPSRGNYEQYF
.,TRBV7-2,TRBJ2-3,.,15,TGTGCCAGCAGCTTAGTCGGGTCCAGCACAGATACGCAGTATTTT,CASSLVGSSTDTQYF
.,TRBV24-1,TRBJ2-1,TRBD2,16,TGTGCCACCAGTGATCCAGGGACTAGCGGGACCAATGAGCAGTTCTTC,CATSDPGTSGTNEQFF
.,TRBV2,TRBJ2-2,.,15,TGTGCCAGCAGTGGGGTAACGGGGAACACCGGGGAGCTGTTTTTT,CASSGVTGNTGELFF
few,TRBV19,TRBJ2-2,.,17,TGTGCCAGTACGGGCAGAACCGGGACACCGAACACCGGGGAGCTGTTTTTT,CASTGRTGTPNTGELFF
.,TRBV6-5,TRBJ1-2,.,15,TGTGCCAGCAGTTACTCGCAGGCCTCGGCCTATGGCTACACCTTC,CASSYSQASAYGYTF
.,TRBV6-1,TRBJ1-5,.,17,TGTGCCAGCAGTGAAGCCGGGGGGGGCTGGGGCAATCAGCCCCAGCATTTT,CASSEAGGGWGNQPQHF
.,TRBV21-1,TRBJ2-7,.,16,TGTGCCAGCAGCAAAACAGCGGCTAGCGGGAACAGCGGGCAGTACTTC,CASSKTAASGNSGQYF
.,TRBV6-2/TRBV6-3,TRBJ2-7,.,12,TGTGCCAGCAGTTACGGCCCCTACGAGCAGTACTTC,CASSYGPYEQYF
.,TRBV6-5,TRBJ1-3,.,14,TGTGCCAGCACCTCCGGGGGGGCTGGAAACACCATATATTTT,CASTSGGAGNTIYF
once,TRBV19,TRBJ1-5,.,13,TGTGCCAGTAGCGTTCAGGGCGGTCAGCCCCAGCATTTT,CASSVQGGQPQHF
.,TRBV28,TRBJ1-2,.,12,TGTGCCAGCAGTTGGGCGAACTATGGCTACACCTTC,CASSWANYGYTF
.,TRBV28,TRBJ2-2,TRBD2,15,TGTGCCAGCAGTCCAACTAGCGGCTACACCGGGGAGCTGTTTTTT,CASSPTSGYTGELFF
.,TRBV7-9,TRBJ2-7,.,15,TGTGCCAGCACTTCAACAGAACATCGCTCCTACGAGCAGTACTTC,CASTSTEHRSYEQYF
.,TRBV10-3,TRBJ2-1,TRBD2,15,TGTGCCATCAGTGAGTCCCCTAGCGGGAGAAATGAGCAGTTCTTC,CAISESPSGRNEQFF
few,TRBV7-4,TRBJ1-2,TRBD1,14,TGTGCCAGCAGCCACAAGGGACAGTACTATGGCTACACCTTC,CASSHKGQYYGYTF
.,TRBV4-1,TRBJ1-5,.,15,TGCGCCAGCAGCCAAGCGCAGGGAAGCAATCAGCCCCAGCATTTT,CASSQAQGSNQPQHF
.,TRBV15,TRBJ2-7,TRBD2,13,TGTGCCACCAGCACCCCGGGGGGCTACGAGCAGTACTTC,CATSTPGGYEQYF
.,TRBV3-1/TRBV3-2,TRBJ1-6,.,14,TGTGCCAGCAGCCAATCCTGGGGCGTTATGCCCCTCCACTTT,CASSQSWGVMPLHF
once,TRBV4-1,TRBJ2-7,TRBD1,13,TGCGCCAGCAGCCTTTTACAGGGGCTCGAGCAGTACTTC,CASSLLQGLEQYF
.,TRBV4-3,TRBJ2-5,.,15,TGCGCCAGCAGCCAAGACCGGGGTTTTGGGGAGACCCAGTACTTC,CASSQDRGFGETQYF
.,TRBV20-1,TRBJ2-7,TRBD2,11,TGCAGTGCAAGCGGGAGGTACGAGCAGTACTTC,CSASGRYEQYF
.,TRBV2,TRBJ1-5,.,10,TGTGCCAGCAGTACCCCGGGTCTACATTTT,CASSTPGLHF
.,TRBV9,TRBJ2-3,TRBD2,15,TGTGCCAGCAGCGTCGGGACTAGCGGGAGGGATACGCAGTATTTT,CASSVGTSGRDTQYF
.,TRBV19,TRBJ1-3,.,14,TGTGCCAGTAGCTTGGACAGCTCTGGAAACACCATATATTTT,CASSLDSSGNTIYF
.,TRBV7-8,TRBJ2-3,.,16,TGTGCCAGCAGCATCGGCGGGGGCTTAGGCACAGATACGCAGTATTTT,CASSIGGGLGTDTQYF
.,TRBV7-9,TRBJ2-2,TRBD2,15,TGTGCCAGCAGCTTGAGCGGGAGGGCCGTCGGGGAGCTGTTTTTT,CASSLSGRAVGELFF
.,TRBV5-1,TRBJ1-1,.,15,TGCGCCAGCAGCTTGGAGGCCGCGGGGCGGACTGAAGCTTTCTTT,CASSLEAAGRTEAFF
few,TRBV5-4,TRBJ1-1,TRBD1,13,TGTGCCAGCAGCTTTCCCGGGACAGATGAAGCTTTCTTT,CASSFPGTDEAFF
.,TRBV11-2,TRBJ1-2,TRBD1,13,TGTGCCAGCAGCTTAACAGGGGTGGGAGGCTACACCTTC,CASSLTGVGGYTF
.,TRBV30,TRBJ1-6,.,14,TGTGCCTGGAGCCTCGGGGGTAGCGATTCACCCCTCCACTTT,CAWSLGGSDSPLHF
.,TRBV10-1,TRBJ2-1,.,14,TGCGCCAGCAGTGAGTTTGCGGAGGGCGATGAGCAGTTCTTC,CASSEFAEGDEQFF
.,TRBV7-9,TRBJ2-7,TRBD2,15,TGTGCCAGCAGCTTGAGCGGGAGCCTTTCCTACGAGCAGTACTTC,CASSLSGSLSYEQYF
.,TRBV6-5,TRBJ2-7,TRBD1,14,TGTGCCAGCAGCCGGGACAGGGGGTACTACGAGCAGTACTTC,CASSRDRGYYEQYF
.,TRBV5-4,TRBJ2-4,TRBD2,15,TGTGCCAGCAGCCGGGGACTAGCGGGAGAAAACATTCAGTACTTC,CASSRGLAGENIQYF
few,TRBV5-4,TRBJ2-7,TRBD1,13,TGTGCCAGCAACGAACAGGGGGCCTACGAGCAGTACTTC,CASNEQGAYEQYF
once,TRBV9,TRBJ2-5,TRBD1,16,TGTGCCAGCAGCCCCCGGCTGGACAGGGTGGGGGAGACCCAGTACTTC,CASSPRLDRVGETQYF
.,TRBV30,TRBJ1-4,TRBD1,14,TGTGCCTGGAGTCCAGGGGGCGAGGATGAAAAACTGTTTTTT,CAWSPGGEDEKLFF